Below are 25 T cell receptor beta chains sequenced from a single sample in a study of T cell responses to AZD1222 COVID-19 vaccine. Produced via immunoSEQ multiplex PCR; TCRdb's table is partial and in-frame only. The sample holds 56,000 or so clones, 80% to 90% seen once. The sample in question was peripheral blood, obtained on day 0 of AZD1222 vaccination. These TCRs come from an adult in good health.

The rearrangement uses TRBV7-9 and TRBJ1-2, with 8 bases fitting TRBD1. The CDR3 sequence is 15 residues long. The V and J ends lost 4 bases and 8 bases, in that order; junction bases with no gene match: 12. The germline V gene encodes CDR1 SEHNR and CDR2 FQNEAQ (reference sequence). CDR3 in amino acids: CASSSRSDRVDGYTF. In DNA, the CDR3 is TGTGCCAGCAGCTCTAGATCGGACAGGGTGGACGGCTACACCTTC.

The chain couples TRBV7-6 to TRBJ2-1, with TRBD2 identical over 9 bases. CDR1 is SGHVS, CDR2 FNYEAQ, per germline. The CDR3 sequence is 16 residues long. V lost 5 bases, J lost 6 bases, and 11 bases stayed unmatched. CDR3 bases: TGTGCCAGCAGCACCTCTAGCGGGGCTTGGGTCAATGAGCAGTTCTTC. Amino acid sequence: CASSTSSGAWVNEQFF.

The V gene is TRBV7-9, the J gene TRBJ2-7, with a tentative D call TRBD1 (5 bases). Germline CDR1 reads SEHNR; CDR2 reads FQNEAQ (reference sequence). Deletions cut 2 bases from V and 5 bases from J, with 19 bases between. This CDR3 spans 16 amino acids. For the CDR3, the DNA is TGTGCCAGCAGCTTATTCGCATGGGGCTCTAGGAACGAGCAGTACTTC. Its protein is CASSLFAWGSRNEQYF. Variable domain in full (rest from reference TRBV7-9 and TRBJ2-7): DTGVSQNPRHKITKRGQNVTFRCDPISEHNRLYWYRQTLGQGPEFLTYFQNEAQLEKSRLLSDRFSAERPKGSFSTLEIQRTEQGDSAMYLCASSLFAWGSRNEQYFGPGTRLTVT.

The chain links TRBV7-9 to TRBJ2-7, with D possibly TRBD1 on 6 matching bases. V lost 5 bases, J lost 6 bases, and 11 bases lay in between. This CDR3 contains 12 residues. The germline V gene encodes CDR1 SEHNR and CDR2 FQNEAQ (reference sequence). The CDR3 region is CASSRTGLEQYF. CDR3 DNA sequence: TGTGCCAGCAGCAGAACAGGGCTCGAGCAGTACTTC. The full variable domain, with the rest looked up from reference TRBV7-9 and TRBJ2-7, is DTGVSQNPRHKITKRGQNVTFRCDPISEHNRLYWYRQTLGQGPEFLTYFQNEAQLEKSRLLSDRFSAERPKGSFSTLEIQRTEQGDSAMYLCASSRTGLEQYFGPGTRLTVT.

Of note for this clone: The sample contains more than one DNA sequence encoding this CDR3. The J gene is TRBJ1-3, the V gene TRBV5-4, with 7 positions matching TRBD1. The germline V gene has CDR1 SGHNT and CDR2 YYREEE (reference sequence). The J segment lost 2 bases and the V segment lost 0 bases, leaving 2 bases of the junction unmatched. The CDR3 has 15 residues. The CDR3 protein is CASSLDQGAGNTIYF. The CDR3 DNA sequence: TGTGCCAGCAGCTTGGATCAGGGGGCTGGAAACACCATATATTTT.

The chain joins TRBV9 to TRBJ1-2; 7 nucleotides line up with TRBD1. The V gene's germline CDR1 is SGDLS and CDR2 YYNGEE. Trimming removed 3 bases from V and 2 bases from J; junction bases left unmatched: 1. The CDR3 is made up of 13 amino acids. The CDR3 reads CASSATGNYGYTF. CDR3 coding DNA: TGTGCCAGCAGCGCGACAGGGAACTATGGCTACACCTTC.

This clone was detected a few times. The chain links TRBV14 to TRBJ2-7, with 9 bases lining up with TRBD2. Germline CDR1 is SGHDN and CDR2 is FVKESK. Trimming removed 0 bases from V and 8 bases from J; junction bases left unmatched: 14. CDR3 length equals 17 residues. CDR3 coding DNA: TGTGCCAGCAGCCAAGATTTTGCGGGAGGGCCAAACATCAAGCAGTACTTC. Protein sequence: CASSQDFAGGPNIKQYF.

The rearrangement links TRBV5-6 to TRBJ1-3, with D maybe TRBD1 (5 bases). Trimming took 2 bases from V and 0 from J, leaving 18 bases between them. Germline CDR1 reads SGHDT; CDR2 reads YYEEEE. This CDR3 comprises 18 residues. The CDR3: CASSFISQTVFSGNTIYF. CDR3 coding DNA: TGTGCCAGCAGCTTTATATCCCAGACAGTTTTCTCTGGAAACACCATATATTTT.

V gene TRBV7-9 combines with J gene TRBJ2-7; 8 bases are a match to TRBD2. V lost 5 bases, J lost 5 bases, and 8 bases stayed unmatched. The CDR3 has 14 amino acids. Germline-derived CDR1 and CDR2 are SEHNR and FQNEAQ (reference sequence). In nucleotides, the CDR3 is TGTGCCAGCAGCGTAGGGGGGACTAGAAACGAGCAGTACTTC. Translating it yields CASSVGGTRNEQYF.

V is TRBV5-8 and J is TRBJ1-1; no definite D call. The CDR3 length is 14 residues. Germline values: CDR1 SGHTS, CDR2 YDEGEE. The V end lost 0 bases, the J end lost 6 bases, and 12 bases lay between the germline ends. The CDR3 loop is CASSLGQELPEAFF. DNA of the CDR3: TGTGCCAGCAGCTTGGGGCAGGAGCTCCCTGAAGCTTTCTTT.

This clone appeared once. CDR3 in DNA: TGTGCCAGCAGGGGGGACAGCCTCGGCTACACCTTC. It is translated as CASRGDSLGYTF. The V and J genes are TRBV7-8 and TRBJ1-2; 7 bases fit TRBD1. Germline lookup yields CDR1 SGHVS and CDR2 FQNEAQ. Trimming cost V 6 bases and J 8 bases; bases outside gene matches: 6. The CDR3 is 12 amino acids.

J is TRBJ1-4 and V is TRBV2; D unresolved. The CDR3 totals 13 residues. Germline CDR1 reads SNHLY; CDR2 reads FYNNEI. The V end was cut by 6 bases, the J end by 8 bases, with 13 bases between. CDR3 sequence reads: CASRGFNAEKLFF. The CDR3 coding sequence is TGTGCCAGCAGGGGATTTAATGCAGAAAAACTGTTTTTT.

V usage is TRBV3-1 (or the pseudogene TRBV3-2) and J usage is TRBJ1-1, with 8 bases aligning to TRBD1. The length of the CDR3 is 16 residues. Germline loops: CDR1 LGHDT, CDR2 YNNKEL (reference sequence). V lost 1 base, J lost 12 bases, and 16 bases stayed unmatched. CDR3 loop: CASSQVRDRGAANPFF. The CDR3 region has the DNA TGTGCCAGCAGCCAAGTTCGAGACAGGGGTGCCGCGAACCCTTTCTTT.

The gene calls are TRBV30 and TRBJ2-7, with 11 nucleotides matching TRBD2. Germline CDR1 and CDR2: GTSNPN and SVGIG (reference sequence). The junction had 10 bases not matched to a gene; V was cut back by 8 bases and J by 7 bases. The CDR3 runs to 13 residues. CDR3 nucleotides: TGTGCCCGAGATTTAGCGGGAGGGCCTGAGCAGTACTTC. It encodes CARDLAGGPEQYF.

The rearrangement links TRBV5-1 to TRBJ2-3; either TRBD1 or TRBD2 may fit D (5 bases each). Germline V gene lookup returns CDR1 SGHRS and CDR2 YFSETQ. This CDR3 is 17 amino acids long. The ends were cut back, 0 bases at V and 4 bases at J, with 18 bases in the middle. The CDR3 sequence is CASSLDGGPQEADTQYF. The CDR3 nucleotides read TGCGCCAGCAGCTTGGATGGAGGCCCACAGGAGGCAGATACGCAGTATTTT.

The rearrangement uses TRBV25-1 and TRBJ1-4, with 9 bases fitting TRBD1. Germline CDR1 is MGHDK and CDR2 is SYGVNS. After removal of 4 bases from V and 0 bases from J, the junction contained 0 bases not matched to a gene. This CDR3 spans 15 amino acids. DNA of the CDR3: TGTGCCAGCAGTGGACAGGGGGCAACTAATGAAAAACTGTTTTTT. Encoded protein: CASSGQGATNEKLFF.

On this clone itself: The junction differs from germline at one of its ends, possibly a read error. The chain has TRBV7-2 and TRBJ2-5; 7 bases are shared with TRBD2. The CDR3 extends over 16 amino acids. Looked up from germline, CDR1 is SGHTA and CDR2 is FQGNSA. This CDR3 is CASSLEGTTAQEAQYF. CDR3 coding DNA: TGTGCCAGCAGCTTAGAGGGGACTACCGCCCAAGAGGCCCAGTACTTC.

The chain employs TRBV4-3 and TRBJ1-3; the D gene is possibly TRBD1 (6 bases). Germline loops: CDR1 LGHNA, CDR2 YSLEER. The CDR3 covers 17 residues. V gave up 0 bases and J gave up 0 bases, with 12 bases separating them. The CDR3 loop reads CASSQDRGTFSGNTIYF. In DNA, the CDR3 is TGCGCCAGCAGCCAAGATCGGGGGACATTCTCTGGAAACACCATATATTTT.

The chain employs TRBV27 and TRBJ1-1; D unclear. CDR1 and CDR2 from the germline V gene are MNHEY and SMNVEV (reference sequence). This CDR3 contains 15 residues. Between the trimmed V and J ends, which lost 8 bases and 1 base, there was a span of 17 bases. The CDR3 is CASRPEGRWNTEAFF. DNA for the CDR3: TGTGCCAGCCGACCGGAAGGCCGGTGGAACACTGAAGCTTTCTTT.

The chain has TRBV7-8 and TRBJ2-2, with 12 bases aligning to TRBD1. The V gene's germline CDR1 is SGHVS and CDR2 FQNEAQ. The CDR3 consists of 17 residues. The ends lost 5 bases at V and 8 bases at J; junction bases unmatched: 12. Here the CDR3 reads CASSVPRDRGHSGELFF. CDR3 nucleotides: TGTGCCAGCAGCGTACCGCGGGACAGGGGGCACTCAGGGGAGCTGTTTTTT.

The chain's CDR3 is CASSLRPTDTQYF. In DNA form, the CDR3 reads TGTGCCAGCAGCTTAAGACCTACAGATACGCAGTATTTT. V usage is TRBV7-8 and J usage is TRBJ2-3; D remains unclear. Trimming took off 2 bases at V and 3 bases at J, with 6 bases between the two ends. The germline gives CDR1 SGHVS, CDR2 FQNEAQ. This CDR3 comprises 13 residues.

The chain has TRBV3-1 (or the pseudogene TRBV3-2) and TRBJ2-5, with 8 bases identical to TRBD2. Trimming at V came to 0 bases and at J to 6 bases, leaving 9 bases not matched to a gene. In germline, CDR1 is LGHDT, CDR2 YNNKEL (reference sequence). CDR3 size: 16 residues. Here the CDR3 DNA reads TGTGCCAGCAGCCAAGATCTTGGCGGGAGGCTAAAGACCCAGTACTTC. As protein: CASSQDLGGRLKTQYF.

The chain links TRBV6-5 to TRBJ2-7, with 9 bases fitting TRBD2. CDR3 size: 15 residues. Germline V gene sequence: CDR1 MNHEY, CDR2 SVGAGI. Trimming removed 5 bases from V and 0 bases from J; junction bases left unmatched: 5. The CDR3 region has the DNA TGTGCCAGCAGTCCCAATAGCGGGAGCTCCTACGAGCAGTACTTC. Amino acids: CASSPNSGSSYEQYF.

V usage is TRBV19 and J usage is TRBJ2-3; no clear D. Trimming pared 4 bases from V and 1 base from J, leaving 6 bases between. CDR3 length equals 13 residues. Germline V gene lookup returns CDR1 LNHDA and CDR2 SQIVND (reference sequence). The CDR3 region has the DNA TGTGCCAGTAGTACCGCCGGCACAGATACGCAGTATTTT. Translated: CASSTAGTDTQYF.

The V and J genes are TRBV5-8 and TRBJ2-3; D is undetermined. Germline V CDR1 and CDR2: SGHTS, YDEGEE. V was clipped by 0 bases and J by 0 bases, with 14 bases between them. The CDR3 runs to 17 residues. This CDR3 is CASSLGISISSTDTQYF. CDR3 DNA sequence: TGTGCCAGCAGCTTGGGAATCTCTATCTCTAGCACAGATACGCAGTATTTT.